A single TCR beta chain is shown here with its context. Its matching antigen is unknown. The sample is drawn from a study of CD8+ T cells in alopecia areata. Across the study: The drug, oral tofacitinib, was given to treated patients at 5 to 10 mg twice daily. The duration of tofacitinib was 6 to 18 months, with 6 months off drug afterward. Study-level points and caveats: TCRs were shared less clearly across patients than in mice, possibly for HLA-related reasons.

Specified treatment: oral pan-JAK inhibitor, 5-10 mg twice daily. Those with alopecia areata gave lesional scalp punch biopsies and peripheral blood. Extracted RNA was reverse transcribed, and the resulting cDNA served as sequencing template. Using immunoSEQ multiplex PCR, the repertoire was profiled, and TCRdb retains in-frame clones only, with some absent. This repertoire shows over 90,000 clones, around 86% found once; its top ten account for around 10%. Germline V lookup: CDR1 GTSNPN, CDR2 SVGIG (reference sequence). V was clipped by 5 bases and J by 2 bases, with 16 bases between them. The length of the CDR3 is 14 residues.

The sequence was obtained from a human donor with alopecia areata. The specimen comprised CD8+ T cells sorted from blood, sampled at roughly week 30, from a patient treated with tofacitinib. V and J are TRBV30 and TRBJ2-7; D could derive from TRBD1 or TRBD2 (6 bases each). The CDR3, as DNA: TGTGCCTGGGACAATTCCCGGGGGCCCTACGAGCAGTACTTC. Translating it yields CAWDNSRGPYEQYF.